This TCR beta chain was identified during a study of shared clonotypes between healthy human individuals. CD45RA-negative memory and CD45RA+ naive subsets were split from the CD4+ cells. About this clone: Its antigen is not known.

General study points: A small donor pool kept down the genetic and exposure-history diversity that was represented.

The data were produced by immunoSEQ multiplex PCR, yet TCRdb's version contains in-frame clones alone and is incomplete. The sample holds roughly 1,500,000 clones, around 98.5% seen once. The CDR3 runs to 15 residues. In germline, CDR1 is MDHEN, CDR2 SYDVKM. V gave up 4 bases and J gave up 8 bases, with 20 bases separating them. The rearrangement links TRBV28 to TRBJ1-2; no reliable D call. The receptor comes from a man under 40 in good health. Sequenced input: naive CD4+ T cells sorted from blood. Subset here: CD45RA+ positively selected. CDR3 protein: CASSSSDGLSPGYTF. CDR3 coding DNA: TGTGCCAGCAGTTCCTCCGACGGGTTGTCTCCCGGCTACACCTTC.